The text below deals with one T cell receptor beta chain. What it binds is unknown. The PCR made use of 60 Vbeta and 13 Jbeta primers. The data were produced by immunoSEQ multiplex PCR, yet TCRdb's version contains in-frame clones alone and is incomplete. There are some 90,000 clones in the sample; just under 80% occur only once, and 3% to 3.5% lies in the top ten. The sample comes from a study of cytomegalovirus exposure and HLA in healthy donors. Whole-study findings and limits: A later analysis found that most CMV-associated TCR beta chains appeared HLA-restricted. Cytomegalovirus association was listed for about 170 TCR beta chains. CMV serostatus was the only recorded immune exposure for donors.

Per the germline V gene, CDR1 is SGHAT and CDR2 is FQNNGV. The length of the CDR3 is 13 residues. J gave up 6 bases and V 3 bases, and 4 bases lay outside the gene matches. The clonotype comes from a woman between 40 and 50 years old in good health and CMV-seronegative. The specimen sequenced was PBMCs. V usage is TRBV11-2 and J usage is TRBJ1-2, with TRBD1 matching 7 bases. The CDR3 bases are TGTGCCAGCAGCTTGGACAGGAGCCATGGCTACACCTTC. This codes for CASSLDRSHGYTF.